Given below is one TCR beta chain in context. Its antigen is currently unknown. This sample was taken from a study of cytomegalovirus exposure and HLA in healthy donors. General study findings and limits: Reportedly, fewer N-insertions than the approximately 690-donor mean appeared in an Asian-associated ancestry cluster in a later analysis.

In the PCR, 60 Vbeta and 13 Jbeta primers were used. Assay: immunoSEQ multiplex PCR; the TCRdb copy retains only in-frame clones and omits some. This sample has about 160,000 clones, with roughly 70% found just once. Per the germline V gene, CDR1 is SGHTA and CDR2 is FQGNSA. Germline trimming cut 5 bases from V and 5 bases from J; bases unmatched to any gene: 8. This CDR3 region has 14 residues. This clonotype originated in a woman aged 45-65 years in good health and CMV-seropositive. The V and J genes are TRBV7-2 and TRBJ2-7; 8 bases fit TRBD2. Sample: PBMCs. CDR3 loop: CASSTGGAGDEQYF. The CDR3 coding sequence is TGTGCCAGCAGCACCGGGGGGGCCGGCGACGAGCAGTACTTC.